This T cell receptor beta chain is from a study of blood T cell repertoires in COVID-19. Study at large: Both acute and convalescent COVID-19 samples were obtained from the United States, Italy and Spain. T cells, B-cell-depleted T cells, or PBMCs provided the cDNA or gDNA that served as material.

Original analysis: Amplification of reference gene primers was used by the study to estimate nucleated cell counts. Generated by immunoSEQ multiplex PCR, the TCRdb table keeps only in-frame clones and is missing some. V and J calls and clone size come straight from that table; D and trimming were deduced from the DNA. The repertoire has about 110,000 clones, 65% to 85% of them found once; the top ten carry about 0.8%. The V and J ends lost 0 bases and 2 bases respectively, with 20 bases between them. The CDR3 sequence is 18 residues long. J is TRBJ2-7 and V is TRBV6-7; TRBD2 is a possible D gene (6 bases). TRBV6-7 is flagged as an ORF with uncertain function. This clonotype was sampled from a woman in her 70s with acute or convalescent COVID-19. The sample taken for sequencing was peripheral blood. CDR3 DNA: TGTGCCAGCAGTTACTCCGAGGAGGGGAAGTTCGGTACCTACGAGCAGTACTTC. It specifies CASSYSEEGKFGTYEQYF.